This T cell receptor beta chain comes out of a study of T cells in Graves' hyperthyroidism and ophthalmopathy. The germline V gene encodes CDR1 SEHNR and CDR2 FQNEAQ (reference sequence). CDR3 length equals 14 residues. V lost 6 bases, J lost 6 bases, and 10 bases stayed unmatched. Researchers amplified the TCR beta CDR3 regions from RNA transcripts. First-round RT-PCR targeting the TCR CDR3 was performed with the HTBI primer set. MiXCR, run by TCRdb on the multiplex PCR reads, gives a single entry per CDR3 protein. The sample carries hundreds of thousands of distinct CDR3 sequences, approximately 40% recorded once. These patients, aged 18 to 65, had recently diagnosed hyperthyroidism lasting under 2 months. The PBMCs were sourced from fresh peripheral blood (about 9.7 ml). In its sample, this clonotype was seen many times.

The sequence derives from a man aged 18-30 years with Graves' hyperthyroidism. The sequencing sample was made of blood. The chain links TRBV7-9 to TRBJ2-7, with TRBD2 matching 8 bases. The chain's CDR3 is CASSLGGGPFEQYF. For the CDR3, the DNA is TGTGCCAGCAGTCTCGGGGGGGGGCCGTTCGAGCAGTACTTC.